The 9 T cell receptor beta chains below were found in one sample sequenced in a study of shared clonotypes between healthy human individuals. The protocol was immunoSEQ multiplex PCR, while the TCRdb copy is restricted to in-frame clones and leaves out a portion. The sample comprises about 680,000 clones, about two thirds of which are singletons, and 1.8% rests with the top ten. The source material was memory CD4+ T cells sorted from blood. As to subset: CD45RA-negative fraction. The receptors originated from a woman younger than 45 in good health.

Concerning this clone: Other DNA sequences in this specimen translate into the identical CDR3. The chain links TRBV4-1 to TRBJ1-2; TRBD1 might be the D (6 bases). CDR1 MGHRA and CDR2 YSYEKL come from the germline V gene. This CDR3 region has 14 residues. Trimming took off 1 base at V and 2 bases at J, with 8 bases between the two ends. In DNA form, the CDR3 reads TGCGCCAGCAGCCAAGGGACAGCCAACTATGGCTACACCTTC. It yields the protein CASSQGTANYGYTF.

Concerning this clone itself: At the DNA level, this CDR3 is encoded by other sequences in the same sample as well. This sequence joins TRBV14 and TRBJ2-5, with a possible D match to TRBD1 (6 bases). This CDR3 comprises 12 residues. The V end lost 4 bases, the J end lost 4 bases, and 7 bases lay between the germline ends. CDR1 is SGHDN, CDR2 FVKESK, per germline. The CDR3 coding sequence is TGTGCCAGCAGCCGGACAGCAGAGACCCAGTACTTC. This gives the protein CASSRTAETQYF.

J is TRBJ2-1 and V is TRBV10-1; TRBD2 matches at 14 bases. V shed 9 bases and J 12 bases; nucleotides not matched to a gene: 7. The CDR3 sequence is 13 residues long. Germline V gene data show CDR1 as WNHNN and CDR2 as SYGVQD (reference sequence). CDR3 loop: CASGTSGSLRQFF. CDR3 DNA: TGCGCCAGTGGGACTAGCGGGAGTTTGCGGCAGTTCTTC.

The chain uses TRBV4-1 and TRBJ2-1; 13 positions agree with TRBD2. V shed 4 bases and J 7 bases; nucleotides not matched to a gene: 7. The CDR3 length is 16 residues. Germline CDR1 is MGHRA and CDR2 is YSYEKL. The CDR3 DNA reads as TGCGCCAGCAGCCTAGTGAGGACTAGCGGGAGAAATGAGCAGTTCTTC. This encodes CASSLVRTSGRNEQFF.

This clone was observed a handful of times. CDR3: CASSYEAGSYNEQFF. The CDR3 bases are TGTGCCAGCAGTTACGAAGCGGGATCCTACAATGAGCAGTTCTTC. The rearrangement joins TRBV6-5 to TRBJ2-1, with TRBD2 identical over 7 bases. V gave up 2 bases and J gave up 1 base; unmatched junction bases: 2. This CDR3 contains 15 residues. Germline V lookup: CDR1 MNHEY, CDR2 SVGAGI.

Only one count was recorded for this clone. This chain uses TRBV7-9 with TRBJ1-2; TRBD1 agrees at 7 bases. V lost 1 base to trimming and J lost 7 bases; unmatched junction nucleotides: 9. The CDR3 sequence is 15 residues long. Germline CDR1 reads SEHNR; CDR2 reads FQNEAQ (reference sequence). The CDR3 DNA reads as TGTGCCAGCAGCTTAGAGGGGCAGGGGGGTCGTGGCTACACCTTC. Amino acids: CASSLEGQGGRGYTF. Supplemented by reference TRBV7-9 and TRBJ1-2, the full variable domain reads DTGVSQNPRHKITKRGQNVTFRCDPISEHNRLYWYRQTLGQGPEFLTYFQNEAQLEKSRLLSDRFSAERPKGSFSTLEIQRTEQGDSAMYLCASSLEGQGGRGYTFGSGTRLTVV.

J is TRBJ1-5 and V is TRBV5-4, with no clear D. Trimming stripped 1 base from V and 3 bases from J, with 8 bases between. This CDR3 is built from 14 residues. The germline CDR1 and CDR2 sequences are SGHNT and YYREEE (reference sequence). CDR3 in amino acids: CASSLNGHNQPQHF. CDR3 nucleotides: TGTGCCAGCAGCTTGAACGGGCACAATCAGCCCCAGCATTTT.

CDR3 DNA: TGTGCCAGCAGTTTGGGGCTCCCCGCACTGGGCAATGAGCAGTTCTTC. Protein product: CASSLGLPALGNEQFF. The rearrangement links TRBV28 to TRBJ2-1; D is possibly TRBD1 (5 bases). Germline CDR1 MDHEN, CDR2 SYDVKM. The V end lost 3 bases, the J end lost 6 bases, and 18 bases lay between the germline ends. The CDR3 extends over 16 amino acids.

The chain joins TRBV4-1 to TRBJ2-3; possibly TRBD1 for D (6 bases). There are 17 residues in the CDR3. Germline V gives CDR1 MGHRA, CDR2 YSYEKL. Trimming cost V 2 bases and J 5 bases, with 20 bases left between them. The CDR3 sequence: CASSQKALQGVGDTQYF. CDR3 DNA sequence: TGCGCCAGCAGCCAAAAGGCCTTACAGGGCGTTGGAGATACGCAGTATTTT.